The 9 T cell receptor beta chains reported below all come from one sample, sequenced in a study of blood T cells in healthy people across ages. Primers used in a second PCR of roughly 6 to 12 cycles were a sample-barcoded 5' primer and a J-beta primer mix. One entry per CDR3 protein, called by TCRdb with MiXCR from the 5' RACE reads. The data hold roughly 2 million distinct CDR3 sequences, with less than 50% observed a single time. The sample consisted of blood. All receptors come from a woman aged 40 to 50 in good health.

The gene calls are TRBV29-1 and TRBJ2-1; 7 bases align to TRBD2. Trimming at V came to 5 bases and at J to 6 bases, leaving 4 bases not matched to a gene. There are 12 residues in the CDR3. Germline lookup yields CDR1 SQVTM and CDR2 ANQGSEA. The CDR3 sequence is CSVYGGINEQFF. The CDR3 coding sequence is TGCAGCGTTTACGGGGGGATCAATGAGCAGTTCTTC.

The chain links TRBV6-2 or TRBV6-3 to TRBJ2-3; 8 bases match TRBD2. With V trimmed by 6 bases and J by 0 bases, 8 bases remained unmatched. Germline loops: CDR1 MNHEY, CDR2 SVGEGT. This CDR3 has 16 amino acids. The DNA of the CDR3 is TGTGCCAGCAGGGCACTAGCGGTAACTAGCACAGATACGCAGTATTTT. It encodes CASRALAVTSTDTQYF.

The V gene is TRBV12-3 or TRBV12-4, the J gene TRBJ2-4; D might be TRBD1 (7 bases). The V and J ends lost 3 bases and 3 bases respectively, with 27 bases between them. The CDR3 contains 20 residues. The CDR3 protein is CASSLRGQTRQGKIKNIQYF. In DNA form, the CDR3 reads TGTGCCAGCAGTTTGCGGGGACAAACCCGACAGGGTAAAATCAAAAACATTCAGTACTTC.

This clonotype was seen only a few times. The rearrangement uses TRBV15 and TRBJ2-1; 8 bases match TRBD1. V lost 1 base and J lost 5; bases outside the gene matches: 4. CDR3 size: 15 residues. Germline V gene sequence: CDR1 LNHNV, CDR2 YYDKDF (reference sequence). The CDR3 is CATSRVRTGNNEQFF. The CDR3, as DNA: TGTGCCACCAGCAGAGTTCGGACAGGGAACAATGAGCAGTTCTTC.

This clonotype has just a few counts. The chain joins TRBV20-1 to TRBJ1-1; D is uncertain. Germline CDR1 DFQATT, CDR2 SNEGSKA (reference sequence). The CDR3 covers 15 residues. V was pared by 6 bases and J by 1 base, with 18 bases between. CDR3 DNA sequence: TGCAGTGCCGTAGAGTATGAACACCCGAACACTGAAGCTTTCTTT. Translation: CSAVEYEHPNTEAFF.

The V gene is TRBV6-7, the J gene TRBJ2-1; 10 bases are shared with TRBD2. The J call may be mistaken, given a closer DNA end match to TRBJ2-7. TRBV6-7 is an open reading frame, and its role is uncertain. The CDR3 has 20 amino acids. CDR3 residues: CASSYPVKWLAGDPYNEQYF. The CDR3 DNA is TGTGCCAGCAGTTACCCAGTTAAATGGCTAGCGGGGGACCCTTACAATGAGCAGTACTTC.

This clonotype turned up a few times. The rearrangement uses TRBV20-1 and TRBJ1-2, with unresolved D. This CDR3 contains 16 residues. The germline CDR1 and CDR2 sequences are DFQATT and SNEGSKA (reference sequence). V lost 0 bases, J lost 0 bases, and 14 bases lay in between. The CDR3 sequence: CSARDDIGWTNYGYTF. The CDR3 nucleotides are TGCAGTGCTAGAGACGACATCGGGTGGACTAACTATGGCTACACCTTC.

Only a few counts were recorded for this clonotype. The rearrangement joins TRBV7-2 to TRBJ2-1, with D possibly being TRBD2 (7 bases). The CDR3 covers 15 residues. V was shortened by 3 bases and J by 6 bases, with 15 bases between the two germline ends. Germline CDR1 and CDR2: SGHTA and FQGNSA. CDR3 sequence reads: CASSFRGAWLNEQFF. In nucleotides, the CDR3 is TGTGCCAGCAGCTTCCGGGGGGCCTGGCTCAATGAGCAGTTCTTC.

The chain uses TRBV6-1 and TRBJ1-1; D remains unclear. The CDR3 consists of 13 residues. Germline V gene data show CDR1 as MNHNS and CDR2 as SASEGT. Trimming pared 0 bases from V and 5 bases from J, leaving 7 bases between. As DNA, the CDR3 is TGTGCCAGCAGTGAAGCGCTCGGGACTGAAGCTTTCTTT. It codes for CASSEALGTEAFF.